The T cell receptor beta chain under discussion was sequenced for a study of graft-versus-host responses after intestinal transplantation. With respect to this clone: Its antigen is unidentified.

Study-wide findings and caveats: Those patients showing graft-donor T cell macrochimerism displayed high graft-versus-host to host-versus-graft clonal ratios in allografts.

The CDR3 contains 15 residues. V was shortened by 0 bases and J by 4 bases, with 12 bases between the two germline ends. Per the germline V gene, CDR1 is MGHRA and CDR2 is YSYEKL. Sequenced by immunoSEQ multiplex PCR; TCRdb stores in-frame clones only, minus some. The sample has roughly 120,000 clones; approximately 95% are singletons. The sample here was unstimulated CD8+ T cells sorted from spleen or lymph node cells, taken before intestinal transplant. The clonotype was recovered from a human donor who received an intestinal transplant. The chain recombines TRBV4-1 with TRBJ1-2, with no clear D. CDR3 DNA: TGCGCCAGCAGCCAAGAAGCGGATAATCGCTATGGCTACACCTTC. Residues: CASSQEADNRYGYTF.